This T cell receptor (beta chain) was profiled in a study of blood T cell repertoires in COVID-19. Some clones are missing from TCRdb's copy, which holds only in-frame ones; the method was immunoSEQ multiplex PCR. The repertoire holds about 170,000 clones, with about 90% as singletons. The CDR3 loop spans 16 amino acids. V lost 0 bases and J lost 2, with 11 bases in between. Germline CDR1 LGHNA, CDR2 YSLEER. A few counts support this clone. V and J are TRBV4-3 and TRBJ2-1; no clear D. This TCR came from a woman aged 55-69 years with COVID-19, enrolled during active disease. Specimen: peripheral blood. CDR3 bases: TGCGCCAGCAGCCAAGAGGCGATAGCCCCCTACAATGAGCAGTTCTTC. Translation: CASSQEAIAPYNEQFF.